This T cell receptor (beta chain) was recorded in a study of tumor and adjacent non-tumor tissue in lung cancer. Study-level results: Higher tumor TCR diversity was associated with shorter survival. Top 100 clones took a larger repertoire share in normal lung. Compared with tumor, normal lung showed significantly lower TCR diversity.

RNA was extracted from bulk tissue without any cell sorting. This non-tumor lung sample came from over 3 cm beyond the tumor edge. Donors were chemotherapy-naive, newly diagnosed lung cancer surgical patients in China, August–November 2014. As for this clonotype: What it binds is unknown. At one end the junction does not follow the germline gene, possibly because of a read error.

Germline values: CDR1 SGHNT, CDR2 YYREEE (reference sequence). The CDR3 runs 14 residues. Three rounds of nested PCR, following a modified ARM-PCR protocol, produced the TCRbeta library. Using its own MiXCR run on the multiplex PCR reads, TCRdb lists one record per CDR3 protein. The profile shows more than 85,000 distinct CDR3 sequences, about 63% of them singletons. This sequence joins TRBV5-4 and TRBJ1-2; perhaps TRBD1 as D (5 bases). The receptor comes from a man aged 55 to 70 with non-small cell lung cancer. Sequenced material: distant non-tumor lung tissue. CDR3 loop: CASSLDGANYGHTF. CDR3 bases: TGTGCCAGCAGCTTGGATGGGGCGAACTATGGCCACACCTTC.